A selection of T cell receptor beta chains follows, all from one sample in a study of control samples from healthy donors and cancer patients. Repertoires were generated with immunoSEQ multiplex PCR, while TCRdb's copy carries only in-frame clones and drops some. The repertoire has over 150,000 clones, 95% to 96% of them found once; the top ten carry approximately 0.93%. Specimen: blood. These TCRs come from a woman under 40 in good health. Each CDR3 is given with its conserved first and last residue. The D gene is left open where the match is weak. Clone size, where shown, is once, few, many, or a class for clones that have expanded.

J,D,V,size,CDR3,DNA
TRBJ2-7,NA,TRBV20-1,once,CSASRGNEQYF,TGCAGTGCGAGCAGGGGAAACGAGCAGTACTTC
TRBJ2-7,NA,TRBV11-1,NA,CASSLLLAYEQYF,TGTGCCAGCAGCTTACTTTTAGCCTACGAGCAGTACTTC
TRBJ2-1,TRBD2,TRBV4-1,NA,CASSHRLAGENNEQFF,TGCGCCAGCAGCCACCGACTAGCGGGGGAGAACAATGAGCAGTTCTTC
TRBJ2-1,TRBD2,TRBV13,NA,CASSVGTSGANEQFF,TGTGCCAGCAGCGTCGGGACTAGCGGGGCCAATGAGCAGTTCTTC
TRBJ2-5,NA,TRBV7-9,NA,CASSLGDIGDQETQYF,TGTGCCAGCAGCTTAGGGGACATTGGGGACCAAGAGACCCAGTACTTC
TRBJ2-3,TRBD2,TRBV30,NA,CAWRGRRSGGAPDTQYF,TGTGCCTGGCGGGGGCGGAGGAGCGGGGGGGCCCCAGATACGCAGTATTTT
TRBJ2-1,TRBD2,TRBV19,NA,CASSQLAVAYNEQFF,TGTGCCAGTAGCCAACTAGCGGTAGCCTACAATGAGCAGTTCTTC
TRBJ2-2,NA,TRBV24-1,NA,CATIDSSTGELFF,TGTGCCACCATCGACTCCTCGACCGGGGAGCTGTTTTTT
TRBJ1-6,NA,TRBV2,NA,CASMFPNSPLHF,TGTGCCAGCATGTTTCCCAATTCACCCCTCCACTTT
TRBJ2-7,NA,TRBV4-2,NA,CASSQAGDYYEQYF,TGTGCCAGCAGCCAAGCAGGGGATTACTACGAGCAGTACTTC
TRBJ1-5,NA,TRBV5-4,NA,CASSLDNQPQHF,TGTGCCAGCAGCTTGGACAATCAGCCCCAGCATTTT
TRBJ1-1,TRBD1,TRBV6-6,NA,CASSTGQGMNTEAFF,TGTGCCAGCAGTACTGGACAGGGAATGAACACTGAAGCTTTCTTT
TRBJ2-3,NA,TRBV29-1,once,CSVGHTNTDTQYF,TGCAGCGTTGGACACACGAATACAGATACGCAGTATTTT
TRBJ2-3,TRBD1,TRBV6-5,NA,CASRAKGGNTDTQYF,TGTGCCAGCAGGGCAAAAGGGGGCAACACAGATACGCAGTATTTT
TRBJ2-1,NA,TRBV19,NA,CASSIAAGNYNEQFF,TGTGCCAGTAGTATTGCGGCAGGGAACTACAATGAGCAGTTCTTC
TRBJ2-5,NA,TRBV7-2,NA,CASSLARNKQETQYF,TGTGCCAGCAGCTTAGCGCGTAATAAACAAGAGACCCAGTACTTC
TRBJ1-6,TRBD1,TRBV9,NA,CASSVAGTGGISPLHF,TGTGCCAGCAGCGTAGCGGGGACAGGGGGTATTTCACCCCTCCACTTT
TRBJ1-1,TRBD1,TRBV5-6,NA,CASSATDRENTEAFF,TGTGCCAGCAGCGCGACGGACAGGGAGAACACTGAAGCTTTCTTT
TRBJ2-3,NA,TRBV11-2,NA,CASSNDQFADTQYF,TGTGCCAGCAGCAATGACCAGTTCGCAGATACGCAGTATTTT
TRBJ2-5,TRBD1,TRBV2,NA,CASSEGRTGLGETQYF,TGTGCCAGCAGTGAAGGACGGACAGGCCTAGGGGAGACCCAGTACTTC
TRBJ2-3,NA,TRBV4-1,NA,CASSQDLAADSTDTQYF,TGCGCCAGCAGCCAAGATCTCGCGGCGGATTCCACAGATACGCAGTATTTT
TRBJ2-7,TRBD1,TRBV28,NA,CASRTSTGMQYF,TGTGCCAGCAGGACATCGACAGGGATGCAGTACTTC
TRBJ1-1,NA,TRBV4-1,NA,CASSQVGDSEAFF,TGCGCCAGCAGCCAAGTTGGAGACAGTGAAGCTTTCTTT
TRBJ2-2,NA,TRBV5-1,NA,CASYTGFTGELFF,TGCGCCAGTTACACAGGGTTCACCGGGGAGCTGTTTTTT
TRBJ2-3,TRBD2,TRBV9,NA,CASSRWDDSGGASDTQYF,TGTGCCAGCAGCCGATGGGATGATAGCGGGGGGGCATCAGATACGCAGTATTTT
TRBJ2-5,NA,TRBV10-1,once,CASSVSRYQETQYF,TGCGCCAGCAGTGTTTCGCGGTACCAAGAGACCCAGTACTTC
TRBJ2-5,NA,TRBV25-1,NA,CASSESVSTFSQETQYF,TGTGCCAGCAGTGAATCGGTCAGTACATTTTCCCAAGAGACCCAGTACTTC
TRBJ2-1,TRBD1,TRBV6-5,NA,CASLPGQGAYNEQFF,TGTGCCAGCCTACCGGGACAGGGGGCTTACAATGAGCAGTTCTTC
TRBJ1-5,NA,TRBV2,NA,CASQGTFGQPQHF,TGTGCCAGCCAAGGGACTTTCGGACAGCCCCAGCATTTT
TRBJ2-5,NA,TRBV6-1,NA,CASSEVRKETQYF,TGTGCCAGCAGTGAAGTCCGGAAAGAGACCCAGTACTTC
TRBJ2-3,NA,TRBV7-8,NA,CASSLNGGSTDTQYF,TGTGCCAGCAGCTTAAACGGGGGAAGCACAGATACGCAGTATTTT
TRBJ2-3,NA,TRBV5-6,NA,CASSPGTIADTQYF,TGTGCCAGCAGCCCCGGGACCATCGCAGATACGCAGTATTTT
TRBJ1-6,NA,TRBV6-6,NA,CASRLVAGGRNSPLHF,TGTGCCAGCAGGCTCGTTGCCGGGGGAAGGAATTCACCCCTCCACTTT